This TCR beta chain was captured by sequencing in a study of T cells in lung cancer brain metastases (dated by TCRdb to the late 2010s). Regarding the research as a whole: Of the approximately 22 patients, approximately 18 had a history of tobacco use, with a median of 40 pack-years. TCR beta CDR3 repertoires were compared between fully resected primary non-small cell lung cancers and paired brain metastases. The primary and brain metastasis specimens were acquired a median of roughly 46 weeks apart. A cohort of 20 patients was included, from whom 40 specimens were contributed, with one primary lung lesion and one brain metastasis obtained from each patient. Eighteen of the 20 patients received no interval therapy between primary and metastasis resection. A median age at first diagnosis of about 52 years was recorded for the patients, of whom eight or nine were male and some 12 were female. An average DNA integrity number of approximately 3.7 was found in both primary and metastatic specimens, and no significant difference was detected between sites. Beyond this particular receptor, the publication reports: Brain metastases contained significantly fewer unique productive clones than the paired primaries (median about 1,500 versus 4,200). Effects of preoperative corticosteroids on T cell infiltration in brain metastases could not be controlled. The ten most abundant clones made up a significantly larger repertoire fraction in brain metastases than primaries, suggesting clonal expansion. Retrieval of the complete infiltrating T cell repertoire may have been prevented by DNA fragmentation in FFPE samples. Most clones were specific to a single lesion, and overlap between paired lesions was limited (mean Morisita index around 0.2).

Patients underwent resection for synchronous oligometastatic disease or delayed recurrence of a solitary brain metastasis. Patients with a history of multiple malignancies were excluded so that cancers other than NSCLC would not be included. Tumor areas were macrodissected from about five deparaffinized about 10 um unstained sections under guidance from marked H&E slides. Every specimen was formalin-fixed and paraffin-embedded (FFPE). Genomic DNA was extracted using the AllPrep DNA/RNA FFPE Kit. Each sample received between roughly 2 and 5 ug of genomic DNA as input, and paired samples received equal DNA input. TCR beta libraries were constructed with the immunoSEQ hsTCRbeta Kit, which uses multiplexed V and J gene primers in two PCR steps. The pooled libraries, together with positive and negative controls, were sequenced on an Illumina MiSeq running a 100-cycle paired-end protocol. The study's own analysis went as follows. The immunoSEQ vendor processed the raw data into normalized, annotated TCR beta repertoire reports. Richness was counted as unique clones by nucleotide sequence, and total richness was extrapolated with the iChao1 and Efron-Thisted estimators. To characterize and compare the paired lesions, the analysis used Pielou's evenness, Simpson's index, the proportional abundance of the top-ten clones, and the Morisita overlap index. Entries here come from immuneACCESS through TCRdb and include only in-frame sequences with V and J called. Some clones fail to appear in such tables; in the studies checked, an unresolved V gene covers under half of the shortfall, and the cause of the remainder is unknown. The V and J calls and clone size were taken over from that table, and D and trimming were inferred from the DNA. Within this sample are about 1,200 clones, with over 85% of them counted one time only. The ten largest make up 3.6% of the sample.

A note on this clone: Its antigen is not yet known. Within one base of it there is no much larger clone, and no base qualities were kept.

The germline V gene yields LGHNA for CDR1 and YNFKEQ for CDR2. The V end loses 4 bases and the J end loses 1 base, and a stretch of 10 bases separates them. Its CDR3 holds 14 amino acids, cysteine through phenylalanine. The sequence is cut down to CDR3 DNA, 42 bases in frame from base 1. In this chain, TRBV4-2 is recombined with TRBJ1-1, with no confident D gene call. Sequenced input: tumor tissue from a brain metastasis. In light of the paper, this sample's cell subset or site label describes: paired resected brain metastasis. This receptor was obtained from a man between 70 and 80 years old with non-small cell lung cancer that had spread to the brain. The DNA is as follows: TGTGCCAGCAGCCCATTGGGTAGGAACACTGAAGCTTTCTTT. Its protein product is CASSPLGRNTEAFF.